This T cell receptor beta chain came from a study of OX40 agonist ivuxolimab in advanced cancers. The timepoints at which blood was sampled were baseline, cycle 4 day 1, and cycle 7 day 1. Sequencing was performed with immunoSEQ multiplex PCR; in TCRdb, only in-frame clones are kept and a portion is missing. Among around 34,000 clones listed, about nine tenths were seen once. General study points: Among the nonresponders, some also had low normalized T-cell clonal expansion. Both blood CD4+ and CD8+ T cells showed clonal growth by week 6 at 0.1 to 3.0 mg/kg.

Concerning this clone: Its antigen is undetermined.

CDR3 size: 19 residues. Per germline, CDR1 MGHRA and CDR2 YSYEKL. The V and J ends lost 2 bases and 5 bases, in that order; junction bases with no gene match: 17. The sequenced sample was CD4+ or CD8+ T cells sorted from blood, obtained in a trial of the OX40 agonist ivuxolimab. The source of this sequence is an adult with an advanced solid tumor such as melanoma, head and neck, liver or kidney cancer. This chain connects TRBV4-1 to TRBJ2-3, with TRBD1 matching 9 bases. CDR3 bases: TGCGCCAGCAGCCAATCCCCACCCGGGACAGGGTTTCTCCAAGATACGCAGTATTTT. Translation gives CASSQSPPGTGFLQDTQYF.